This is a list of T cell receptor beta chains from one sample in a study of shared clonotypes between healthy human individuals. Libraries were prepared by immunoSEQ multiplex PCR; TCRdb keeps only in-frame clonotypes and omits some of them. The data contain approximately 2,300,000 clones, approximately 90% of them singletons. Sequencing used naive CD4+ T cells from PBMCs. The receptors derive from a man aged 18 to 30 in good health. Some clones in this sample may be carry-over from other donors' samples. Both conserved end residues are part of each CDR3. Fields, in order: V gene, J gene, clone size, D gene, CDR3 protein, CDR3 DNA. The D gene is left open where the match is weak. Size is omitted from some rows. Given values are once, few, many or a class for expanded clones.

v_call: TRBV10-3
j_call: TRBJ2-1
clone_size: NA
d_call: TRBD2
cdr3_aa: CAISPGTSGKPSYNEQFF
cdr3_nt: TGTGCCATCAGCCCCGGGACTAGCGGGAAACCTTCCTACAATGAGCAGTTCTTC

v_call: TRBV29-1
j_call: TRBJ2-4
clone_size: NA
d_call: NA
cdr3_aa: CSVRVGENIQYF
cdr3_nt: TGCAGCGTGCGGGTTGGGGAAAACATTCAGTACTTC

v_call: TRBV7-8
j_call: TRBJ2-1
clone_size: NA
d_call: TRBD2
cdr3_aa: CASSFPGLASRNEQFF
cdr3_nt: TGTGCCAGCAGCTTTCCGGGACTAGCGAGCCGGAATGAGCAGTTCTTC

v_call: TRBV6-5
j_call: TRBJ2-3
clone_size: NA
d_call: NA
cdr3_aa: CASSYWSSPDTQYF
cdr3_nt: TGTGCCAGCAGTTACTGGTCGAGTCCAGATACGCAGTATTTT

v_call: TRBV6-5
j_call: TRBJ2-4
clone_size: NA
d_call: TRBD1
cdr3_aa: CASSQTQGVLNIQYF
cdr3_nt: TGTGCCAGCAGTCAAACGCAGGGGGTTTTAAACATTCAGTACTTC

v_call: TRBV6-5
j_call: TRBJ1-2
clone_size: NA
d_call: NA
cdr3_aa: CASSSLGAQDYGYTF
cdr3_nt: TGTGCCAGCAGTTCCCTTGGTGCCCAGGACTATGGCTACACCTTC

v_call: TRBV7-2
j_call: TRBJ1-2
clone_size: NA
d_call: NA
cdr3_aa: CASSLGLAETVYGYTF
cdr3_nt: TGTGCCAGCAGCTTAGGGTTGGCAGAGACCGTCTATGGCTACACCTTC

v_call: TRBV28
j_call: TRBJ2-3
clone_size: NA
d_call: NA
cdr3_aa: CACTAKTDTQYF
cdr3_nt: TGTGCCTGCACTGCGAAAACAGATACGCAGTATTTT

v_call: TRBV5-1
j_call: TRBJ2-1
clone_size: NA
d_call: TRBD2
cdr3_aa: CASRSGLAGGYNEQFF
cdr3_nt: TGCGCCAGCAGGTCGGGACTAGCGGGAGGGTACAATGAGCAGTTCTTC

v_call: TRBV28
j_call: TRBJ1-5
clone_size: NA
d_call: TRBD1
cdr3_aa: CASSLIPGTASNQPQHF
cdr3_nt: TGTGCCAGCAGTTTGATTCCGGGGACAGCCAGCAATCAGCCCCAGCATTTT

v_call: TRBV29-1
j_call: TRBJ1-5
clone_size: NA
d_call: NA
cdr3_aa: CSVLLRGEGQPQHF
cdr3_nt: TGCAGCGTTCTTCTGCGGGGGGAAGGTCAGCCCCAGCATTTT

v_call: TRBV18
j_call: TRBJ2-5
clone_size: NA
d_call: TRBD2
cdr3_aa: CASSPRPSGREETQYF
cdr3_nt: TGTGCCAGCTCACCACGCCCTAGCGGGAGAGAAGAGACCCAGTACTTC

v_call: TRBV11-1
j_call: TRBJ1-2
clone_size: few
d_call: TRBD1
cdr3_aa: CASSFDRGDGYTF
cdr3_nt: TGTGCCAGCAGCTTCGACAGGGGGGATGGCTACACCTTC

v_call: TRBV15
j_call: TRBJ2-2
clone_size: NA
d_call: NA
cdr3_aa: CATSRDYGTVNTGELFF
cdr3_nt: TGTGCCACCAGCCGAGATTACGGGACTGTCAACACCGGGGAGCTGTTTTTT

v_call: TRBV27
j_call: TRBJ2-7
clone_size: NA
d_call: TRBD2
cdr3_aa: CASNPSGSYEQYF
cdr3_nt: TGTGCCAGCAACCCAAGCGGGAGCTACGAGCAGTACTTC

v_call: TRBV2
j_call: TRBJ2-1
clone_size: NA
d_call: NA
cdr3_aa: CASSEESGVEQFF
cdr3_nt: TGTGCCAGCAGTGAAGAGAGTGGTGTTGAGCAGTTCTTC

v_call: TRBV28
j_call: TRBJ1-1
clone_size: NA
d_call: NA
cdr3_aa: CASSPINTEAFF
cdr3_nt: TGTGCCAGCAGTCCAATCAACACTGAAGCTTTCTTT

v_call: TRBV25-1
j_call: TRBJ1-5
clone_size: NA
d_call: NA
cdr3_aa: CASLWGGLQGDNQPQHF
cdr3_nt: TGTGCCAGCCTCTGGGGAGGGTTACAGGGCGATAATCAGCCCCAGCATTTT

v_call: TRBV19
j_call: TRBJ2-7
clone_size: NA
d_call: TRBD1
cdr3_aa: CASSISGTGSYEQYF
cdr3_nt: TGTGCCAGTAGTATCTCCGGGACAGGGAGCTACGAGCAGTACTTC

v_call: TRBV5-4
j_call: TRBJ2-7
clone_size: NA
d_call: NA
cdr3_aa: CASSSSTGLRLEGYEQYF
cdr3_nt: TGTGCCAGCAGCTCTTCGACAGGTTTACGACTAGAGGGCTACGAGCAGTACTTC

v_call: TRBV28
j_call: TRBJ2-1
clone_size: NA
d_call: NA
cdr3_aa: CASSFGGYNEQFF
cdr3_nt: TGTGCCAGCAGTTTTGGCGGCTACAATGAGCAGTTCTTC

v_call: TRBV7-2
j_call: TRBJ1-4
clone_size: NA
d_call: NA
cdr3_aa: CASSSGPEEKLFF
cdr3_nt: TGTGCCAGCAGCTCGGGACCGGAGGAAAAACTGTTTTTT

v_call: TRBV9
j_call: TRBJ2-7
clone_size: NA
d_call: NA
cdr3_aa: CASSLGPPGYEQYF
cdr3_nt: TGTGCCAGCAGCCTCGGACCACCGGGCTACGAGCAGTACTTC

v_call: TRBV6-6
j_call: TRBJ2-2
clone_size: NA
d_call: NA
cdr3_aa: CASSYEGGTNTGELFF
cdr3_nt: TGTGCCAGCAGTTACGAGGGGGGTACGAACACCGGGGAGCTGTTTTTT

v_call: TRBV25-1
j_call: TRBJ1-4
clone_size: NA
d_call: TRBD1
cdr3_aa: CASTPEDRRNEKLFF
cdr3_nt: TGTGCCAGCACTCCCGAGGACAGGCGGAATGAAAAACTGTTTTTT

v_call: TRBV5-1
j_call: TRBJ2-2
clone_size: NA
d_call: NA
cdr3_aa: CASSFSRQANTGELFF
cdr3_nt: TGCGCCAGCAGCTTCTCTAGGCAGGCGAACACCGGGGAGCTGTTTTTT

v_call: TRBV7-3
j_call: TRBJ2-2
clone_size: NA
d_call: NA
cdr3_aa: CASSLMGHQNTGELFF
cdr3_nt: TGTGCCAGCAGCTTAATGGGGCACCAAAACACCGGGGAGCTGTTTTTT

v_call: TRBV5-8
j_call: TRBJ2-2
clone_size: NA
d_call: NA
cdr3_aa: CASSWRTGELFF
cdr3_nt: TGTGCCAGCAGCTGGCGGACCGGGGAGCTGTTTTTT

v_call: TRBV5-1
j_call: TRBJ2-5
clone_size: NA
d_call: NA
cdr3_aa: CASRGGSGETQYF
cdr3_nt: TGCGCCAGCAGAGGGGGGTCCGGAGAGACCCAGTACTTC